One and the same sample provided the 27 T cell receptor beta chains below, sequenced in a study of cytomegalovirus exposure and HLA in healthy donors. Primers for the PCR totalled 60 Vbeta and 13 Jbeta. TCRdb's table, derived via immunoSEQ multiplex PCR, lists solely in-frame clones and lacks some. The sample holds around 120,000 clones, 80% seen once. Material for sequencing was PBMCs. Receptors originate from a male donor in good health and CMV-seronegative.

The chain links TRBV6-5 to TRBJ1-4, with a tentative D call TRBD1 (6 bases). V was cut by 5 bases and J by 7 bases, with 8 bases left in between. Germline lookup yields CDR1 MNHEY and CDR2 SVGAGI. The CDR3 contains 12 residues. CDR3 DNA sequence: TGTGCCAGCAGTAGGGGGAGTGAAAAACTGTTTTTT. Translation: CASSRGSEKLFF.

This chain joins TRBV4-2 and TRBJ1-1; tentatively, D is TRBD1 (6 bases). The V and J ends lost 0 bases and 6 bases respectively, with 11 bases between them. In germline, CDR1 is LGHNA, CDR2 YNFKEQ. The CDR3 covers 14 residues. This CDR3 is CASSQDFRGPEAFF. The CDR3 region has the DNA TGTGCCAGCAGCCAAGATTTCAGGGGCCCTGAAGCTTTCTTT.

The chain uses TRBV10-1 and TRBJ2-1; 12 bases are a match to TRBD1. CDR3 length: 14 residues. J gave up 8 bases and V 6 bases, and 5 bases lay outside the gene matches. Germline assignment: CDR1 WNHNN and CDR2 SYGVQD (reference sequence). CDR3 region: CASSPGTGGDEQFF. CDR3 coding DNA: TGCGCCAGCAGCCCCGGGACAGGGGGCGATGAGCAGTTCTTC.

The chain couples TRBV18 to TRBJ1-5; 7 bases map to TRBD1. The CDR3 loop spans 14 amino acids. V was pared by 3 bases and J by 4 bases, with 3 bases of the junction left unmatched. CDR1 is KGHSH and CDR2 is LQKENI in the germline V gene. CDR3 sequence: CASSPGTDNQPQHF. The CDR3 coding sequence is TGTGCCAGCTCACCTGGGACAGATAATCAGCCCCAGCATTTT.

The rearrangement joins TRBV19 to TRBJ2-2; 14 bases align to TRBD2. Germline assignment: CDR1 LNHDA and CDR2 SQIVND (reference sequence). V gave up 5 bases and J gave up 7 bases; unmatched junction bases: 9. The CDR3 totals 17 residues. The CDR3 DNA reads as TGTGCCAGTAGTGGCGGACTAGCGGGAGGCTTGTTCGGGGAGCTGTTTTTT. It yields the protein CASSGGLAGGLFGELFF.

This chain uses TRBV9 with TRBJ1-2; 12 bases are shared with TRBD1. The length of the CDR3 is 17 residues. With 0 bases clipped from V and 7 bases from J, the junction kept 10 bases outside the gene matches. Germline values: CDR1 SGDLS, CDR2 YYNGEE. In DNA form, the CDR3 reads TGTGCCAGCAGCGTAGCTTCCGGGACAGGGGGCGCGGGTGGCTACACCTTC. Translation gives CASSVASGTGGAGGYTF.

This clone was observed a handful of times. The chain employs TRBV27 and TRBJ1-1; D remains ambiguous. The V gene's germline CDR1 is MNHEY and CDR2 SMNVEV (reference sequence). The CDR3 runs 13 residues. The V end lost 8 bases, the J end lost 1 base, and 11 bases lay between the germline ends. CDR3 sequence (DNA): TGTGCCAGCGGCGAAAGGAGGAACACTGAAGCTTTCTTT. Amino acids: CASGERRNTEAFF.

This chain links TRBV25-1 with TRBJ1-2, with D perhaps matching TRBD1 (6 bases). V dropped 4 bases and J dropped 0 bases, with 12 bases sitting between them. Germline V gives CDR1 MGHDK, CDR2 SYGVNS. The CDR3 sequence is 15 residues long. CDR3 region: CASSARTAANYGYTF. In DNA, the CDR3 is TGTGCCAGCAGTGCACGGACAGCGGCTAACTATGGCTACACCTTC.

This chain joins TRBV5-5 and TRBJ2-7; possibly TRBD1 for D (6 bases). Germline V CDR1 and CDR2: SGHKS, YYEKEE (reference sequence). Trimming took off 0 bases at V and 5 bases at J, with 12 bases between the two ends. CDR3 length equals 14 residues. DNA for the CDR3: TGTGCCAGCAGCTTGGTGGTCAGGGGCCACGAGCAGTACTTC. Residues: CASSLVVRGHEQYF.

This clone has just one count. The chain joins TRBV10-3 to TRBJ1-2; D not certain. Germline loops: CDR1 ENHRY, CDR2 SYGVKD. The germline V and J ends were trimmed by 6 bases and 7 bases, with 12 bases remaining between them. This CDR3 has 12 residues. The CDR3 DNA follows: TGTGCCATCAGCGAGGATCCGGGTGGCTACACCTTC. Its translation is CAISEDPGGYTF.

The J gene is TRBJ2-7, the V gene TRBV27; 8 positions agree with TRBD2. This CDR3 has 14 amino acids. Germline V gene sequence: CDR1 MNHEY, CDR2 SMNVEV (reference sequence). Trimming cost V 6 bases and J 2 bases; bases outside gene matches: 6. CDR3 sequence: CASSLAGGPYEQYF. In DNA form, the CDR3 reads TGTGCCAGCAGCCTAGCGGGTGGGCCCTACGAGCAGTACTTC.

The chain uses TRBV2 and TRBJ2-7, with 10 bases lining up with TRBD2. The CDR3 runs to 14 residues. The V segment lost 5 bases and the J segment 3 bases; nucleotides outside the gene matches: 4. CDR1 and CDR2 from the germline V gene are SNHLY and FYNNEI. The CDR3 DNA reads as TGTGCCAGCAGTAGACTAGCGGGCCTCTACGAGCAGTACTTC. Amino acids: CASSRLAGLYEQYF. The complete variable domain, with remaining parts taken from reference TRBV2 and TRBJ2-7, reads EPEVTQTPSHQVTQMGQEVILRCVPISNHLYFYWYRQILGQKVEFLVSFYNNEISEKSEIFDDQFSVERPDGSNFTLKIRSTKLEDSAMYFCASSRLAGLYEQYFGPGTRLTVT.

The rearrangement uses TRBV7-9 and TRBJ2-7, with D possibly matching TRBD1 (6 bases). The CDR3 contains 14 residues. In germline, CDR1 is SEHNR, CDR2 FQNEAQ (reference sequence). Trimming pared 6 bases from V and 2 bases from J, leaving 14 bases between. CDR3 in amino acids: CASSSQDSAYEQYF. The CDR3 region has the DNA TGTGCCAGCAGTTCTCAGGACAGTGCCTACGAGCAGTACTTC.

This chain joins TRBV4-1 and TRBJ1-4; D not certain. Trimming took off 2 bases at V and 0 bases at J, with 4 bases between the two ends. From germline, CDR1 is MGHRA and CDR2 YSYEKL. The length of the CDR3 is 14 residues. Here the CDR3 DNA reads TGCGCCAGCAGCCAATCGTCAACTAATGAAAAACTGTTTTTT. Amino acids: CASSQSSTNEKLFF.

V is TRBV14 and J is TRBJ2-7; unclear D gene. The CDR3 has 14 residues. The V end lost 4 bases, the J end lost 3 bases, and 13 bases lay between the germline ends. CDR1 and CDR2 from the germline V gene are SGHDN and FVKESK. The CDR3 bases are TGTGCCAGCAGCCCTCGTGTGCTCGGCTACGAGCAGTACTTC. The encoded protein is CASSPRVLGYEQYF.

This clone was detected only a few times. V gene TRBV7-9 combines with J gene TRBJ2-3, with 10 nucleotides matching TRBD1. This CDR3 has 16 residues. The ends lost 3 bases at V and 5 bases at J; junction bases unmatched: 8. Germline V gives CDR1 SEHNR, CDR2 FQNEAQ (reference sequence). CDR3 region: CASSFRRDRGRDTQYF. CDR3 sequence (DNA): TGTGCCAGCAGCTTTCGCAGGGACAGGGGTAGAGATACGCAGTATTTT.

Details on this clone: One junction end does not reproduce the germline sequence, and a read error may be involved. The J gene is TRBJ2-7, the V gene TRBV7-9, with 9 nucleotides matching TRBD1. Germline V gene data show CDR1 as SEHNR and CDR2 as FQNEAQ (reference sequence). CDR3 length: 14 residues. The CDR3 DNA reads as TGTTCCAGCAGCTTAGGACAGGGGTTAAACGAGCAGTACTTC. Translation gives CSSSLGQGLNEQYF. The whole variable domain, filled in from reference TRBV7-9 and TRBJ2-7, reads DTGVSQNPRHKITKRGQNVTFRCDPISEHNRLYWYRQTLGQGPEFLTYFQNEAQLEKSRLLSDRFSAERPKGSFSTLEIQRTEQGDSAMYLCSSSLGQGLNEQYFGPGTRLTVT.

J is TRBJ2-7 and V is TRBV6-5; 7 nucleotides align to TRBD1. Germline values: CDR1 MNHEY, CDR2 SVGAGI. V was pared by 7 bases and J by 2 bases, with 5 bases of the junction left unmatched. The CDR3 is 13 amino acids. In DNA, the CDR3 is TGTGCCAGCACTGGGACAGAGACCTACGAGCAGTACTTC. Translated, it gives CASTGTETYEQYF.

The CDR3 spells CASSATGTGEYEQYF. CDR3 nucleotides: TGTGCCAGCAGCGCTACCGGGACAGGGGAGTACGAGCAGTACTTC. J is TRBJ2-7 and V is TRBV7-9; 10 bases fit TRBD1. Germline lookup yields CDR1 SEHNR and CDR2 FQNEAQ (reference sequence). Trimming at V came to 5 bases and at J to 4 bases, leaving 8 bases not matched to a gene. CDR3 length: 15 amino acids.

The chain links TRBV29-1 to TRBJ1-2, with D maybe TRBD1 (6 bases). Germline V gene data show CDR1 as SQVTM and CDR2 as ANQGSEA. The CDR3 sequence is 14 residues long. The V end lost 5 bases, the J end lost 2 bases, and 15 bases lay between the germline ends. CDR3 sequence (DNA): TGCAGCGTTTTCTCGGGACAAATCAACTATGGCTACACCTTC. It encodes CSVFSGQINYGYTF. The whole variable domain, remainder taken from reference TRBV29-1 and TRBJ1-2, is SAVISQKPSRDICQRGTSLTIQCQVDSQVTMMFWYRQQPGQSLTLIATANQGSEATYESGFVIDKFPISRPNLTFSTLTVSNMSPEDSSIYLCSVFSGQINYGYTFGSGTRLTVV.

Remarks on this clone: The junction shows a germline mismatch at one end, possibly a read error. V and J are TRBV7-9 and TRBJ2-7; D is possibly TRBD1 (6 bases). The CDR3 consists of 16 residues. Looked up from germline, CDR1 is SEHNR and CDR2 is FQNEAQ (reference sequence). The CDR3 region has the DNA TGTTCCAGCAGCGCCTCTGGACAGCTTGGGGCCTACGAGCAGTACTTC. Residues: CSSSASGQLGAYEQYF.

The chain carries TRBV29-1 and TRBJ2-2; tentatively, D is TRBD1 (7 bases). V was pared by 7 bases and J by 4 bases, with 13 bases between. The CDR3 is 13 amino acids. Germline values: CDR1 SQVTM, CDR2 ANQGSEA. CDR3: CSAVEGATGELFF. The CDR3, as DNA: TGCAGCGCGGTGGAGGGGGCCACCGGGGAGCTGTTTTTT.

J is TRBJ2-5 and V is TRBV27, with no clear D. V was cut by 8 bases and J by 7 bases, with 11 bases left in between. The CDR3 runs to 11 residues. Germline V gene lookup returns CDR1 MNHEY and CDR2 SMNVEV (reference sequence). The CDR3 spells CASGSRGTQYF. In DNA, the CDR3 is TGTGCCAGCGGGTCGCGAGGGACCCAGTACTTC.

The J gene is TRBJ2-5, the V gene TRBV10-3; 8 bases line up with TRBD1. V dropped 0 bases and J dropped 0; count of bases not matched to a gene: 0. The length of the CDR3 is 15 residues. CDR1 and CDR2 from the germline V gene are ENHRY and SYGVKD. The CDR3 protein is CAISESTGDQETQYF. In DNA, the CDR3 is TGTGCCATCAGTGAGTCGACAGGGGACCAAGAGACCCAGTACTTC.

The chain couples TRBV6-1 to TRBJ1-3, with TRBD1 as a possible D gene (5 bases). This CDR3 has 14 residues. V was shortened by 1 base and J by 6 bases, with 10 bases between the two germline ends. In germline, CDR1 is MNHNS, CDR2 SASEGT. CDR3 sequence (DNA): TGTGCCAGCAGTGAAGGGGGCAGCTTAAACACCATATATTTT. Translation: CASSEGGSLNTIYF.

The chain uses TRBV6-4 and TRBJ2-3; perhaps TRBD2 as D (5 bases). CDR1 and CDR2 (germline): MRHNA, SNTAGT. Trimming shortened V by 4 bases and J by 9 bases, and 14 bases separated the two germline ends. This CDR3 region has 13 residues. CDR3 sequence (DNA): TGTGCCAGCAGTGCGGGATCCCCGGGAACGCAGTATTTT. This gives the protein CASSAGSPGTQYF.

The chain couples TRBV23-1 to TRBJ1-2; TRBD1 agrees at 7 bases. TRBV23-1 belongs to the ORF category, with a function that is uncertain. This CDR3 comprises 14 residues. Trimming cost V 6 bases and J 8 bases; bases outside gene matches: 12. The CDR3 sequence: CASSLWGRGNGYTF. CDR3 sequence (DNA): TGCGCCAGCAGCCTGTGGGGCAGGGGGAACGGCTACACCTTC.